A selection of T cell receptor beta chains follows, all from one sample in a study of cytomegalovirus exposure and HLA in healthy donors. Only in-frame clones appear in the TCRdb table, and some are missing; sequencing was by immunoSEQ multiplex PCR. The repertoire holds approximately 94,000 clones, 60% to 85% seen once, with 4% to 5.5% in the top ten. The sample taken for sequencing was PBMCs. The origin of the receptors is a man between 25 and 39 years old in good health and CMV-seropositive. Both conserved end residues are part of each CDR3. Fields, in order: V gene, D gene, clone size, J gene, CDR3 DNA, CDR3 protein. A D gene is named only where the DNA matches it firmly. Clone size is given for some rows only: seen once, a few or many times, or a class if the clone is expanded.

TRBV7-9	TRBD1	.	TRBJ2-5	TGTGCCAGCAGCCCACTCAGGGGGCCCAAAGAGACCCAGTACTTC	CASSPLRGPKETQYF
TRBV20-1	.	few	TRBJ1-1	TGCAGTACCCGACAGGATGGTGAAGCTTTCTTT	CSTRQDGEAFF
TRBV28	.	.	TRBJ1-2	TGTGCCAGCAGGCCTACGGGGGGCGCGGGCTATGGCTACACCTTC	CASRPTGGAGYGYTF
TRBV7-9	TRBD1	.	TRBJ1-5	TGTGCCAGCAGCTTAGCGACAGGGGGCGCCTTAAAGAATCAGCCCCAGCATTTT	CASSLATGGALKNQPQHF
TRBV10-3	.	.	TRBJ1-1	TGTGCCATCAGTCTCAGGAACACTGAAGCTTTCTTT	CAISLRNTEAFF
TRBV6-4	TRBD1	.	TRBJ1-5	TGTGCCAGCAGTCGACCTTTTTTACAGGGGCCCAATCAGCCCCAGCATTTT	CASSRPFLQGPNQPQHF
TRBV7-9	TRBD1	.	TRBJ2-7	TGTGCCAGCAGCTCAACAGGGGTCCCCTACGAGCAGTACTTC	CASSSTGVPYEQYF
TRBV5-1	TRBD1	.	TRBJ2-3	TGCGCCAGCAGCTTCGACAGGGAAGAAGATACGCAGTATTTT	CASSFDREEDTQYF
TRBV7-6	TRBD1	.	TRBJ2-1	TGTGCTAGCAGCCCAGACAGGGGGGGGAACAATGAGCAGTTCTTC	CASSPDRGGNNEQFF
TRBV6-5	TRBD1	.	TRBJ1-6	TGTGCCAGCAGTTACCGGGACAGGGGTTCACCCCTCCACTTT	CASSYRDRGSPLHF
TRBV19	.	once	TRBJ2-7	TGTGCCAGTAGTACTAACCTAGGTCCCGCCTACGAGCAGTACTTC	CASSTNLGPAYEQYF
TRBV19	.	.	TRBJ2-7	TGTGCCAGCTCCTTCGTGGCAGGGCCTAACTACGAGCAGTACTTC	CASSFVAGPNYEQYF
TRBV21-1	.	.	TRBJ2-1	TGTGCCAGCAGCAAAGTCTTACCGAGCTACAATGAGCAGTTCTTC	CASSKVLPSYNEQFF
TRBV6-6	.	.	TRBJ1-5	TGTGCCAGCAGTCCCCATGACAGGAATAGCAATCAGCCCCAGCATTTT	CASSPHDRNSNQPQHF
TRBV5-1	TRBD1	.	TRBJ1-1	TGCGCCAGCAGCAAGGTTACAGGGGACCAACGGGAAGCTTTCTTT	CASSKVTGDQREAFF
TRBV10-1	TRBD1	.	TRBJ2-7	TGCGCCAGCAGTCTGGACAGGGGGCTGGCCGAGCAGTACTTC	CASSLDRGLAEQYF
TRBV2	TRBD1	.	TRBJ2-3	TGTGCCGGACTAGTTACGCCGGGACAGGGGGCCCGGGTCAACACAGATACGCAGTATTTT	CAGLVTPGQGARVNTDTQYF
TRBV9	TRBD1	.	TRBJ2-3	TGTGCCAGCAGCCCACGGCAGGGGGCAAGGGCAGATACGCAGTATTTT	CASSPRQGARADTQYF
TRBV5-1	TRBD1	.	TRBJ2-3	TGCGCCAGCAGCCCCCGACAGGGACAAACCACAGATACGCAGTATTTT	CASSPRQGQTTDTQYF
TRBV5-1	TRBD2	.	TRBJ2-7	TGCGCCAGCAGCTTGGGGACTAGCGGGAAGAACGAGCAGTACTTC	CASSLGTSGKNEQYF
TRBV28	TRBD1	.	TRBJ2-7	TGTGCCAGCACCTCGACCGGTAGGGACAGGGGTCGCTACGAGCAGTACTTC	CASTSTGRDRGRYEQYF
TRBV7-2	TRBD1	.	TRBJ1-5	TGTGCCAGCAGCTTAGGAACGGGGACAGATCAGCCCCAGCATTTT	CASSLGTGTDQPQHF
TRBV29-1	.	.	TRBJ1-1	TGCAGCGCCTTGGGACACTTGAACACTGAAGCTTTCTTT	CSALGHLNTEAFF
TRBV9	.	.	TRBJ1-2	TGTGCCAGCAGCGTAGGTGCCCGGGGCTACACCTTC	CASSVGARGYTF
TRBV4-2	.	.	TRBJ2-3	TGTGCCAGCAGCCAAGAGGCCTCAGATACGCAGTATTTT	CASSQEASDTQYF
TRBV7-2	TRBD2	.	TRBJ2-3	TGTGCCAGCAGCCGGACTAGCGGGGGGGCCGGCACAGATACGCAGTATTTT	CASSRTSGGAGTDTQYF
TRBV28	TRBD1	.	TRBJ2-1	TGTGCCAGCAGTCCCCCAGGGGGTAGGTACAATGAGCAGTTCTTC	CASSPPGGRYNEQFF
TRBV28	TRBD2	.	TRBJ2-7	TGTGCCAGCAGTTTAGGGGGACTAGTCGACGAGCAGTACTTC	CASSLGGLVDEQYF
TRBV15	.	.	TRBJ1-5	TGTGCCACCAGCAACAGCCGGGGTCCATCAAATCAGCCCCAGCATTTT	CATSNSRGPSNQPQHF
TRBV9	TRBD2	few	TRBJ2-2	TGTGCCAGCAGCCCCCGACTAGCGGGAGACACCGGGGAGCTGTTTTTT	CASSPRLAGDTGELFF
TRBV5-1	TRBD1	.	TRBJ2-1	TGCGCCAGCAGCTTGAGGGGGCCGGGACAGGGAAGAAATGAGCAGTTCTTC	CASSLRGPGQGRNEQFF
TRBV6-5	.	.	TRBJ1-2	TGTGCCAGCAGTTACATTGGGCTACAGACCTATGGCTACACCTTC	CASSYIGLQTYGYTF
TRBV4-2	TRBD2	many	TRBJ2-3	TGTGCCAGCAGCCAAGAAGGGAGCGGGGGCCGAAGCACAGATACGCAGTATTTT	CASSQEGSGGRSTDTQYF
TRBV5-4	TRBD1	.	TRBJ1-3	TGTGCCAGCAGCCCTAGGGGGACAGGAGCCTCCTCTGGAAACACCATATATTTT	CASSPRGTGASSGNTIYF